What follows are 27 T cell receptor beta chains derived from one specimen sequenced in a study of cytomegalovirus exposure and HLA in healthy donors. Clones were sequenced by immunoSEQ multiplex PCR, and TCRdb holds only the in-frame ones, with some missing. Among 78,000 or so clones listed, almost 97% were seen once. The sample taken for sequencing was PBMCs. The source is a man aged 18 to 35 in good health and CMV-seropositive.

The genes are TRBV7-8 and TRBJ2-7; 8 nucleotides align to TRBD1. CDR3 length: 16 residues. Losses at the gene ends were 5 bases for V and 0 bases for J; bases not matched to a gene: 9. Germline V CDR1 and CDR2: SGHVS, FQNEAQ. CDR3 sequence reads: CASSELAGGHSYEQYF. DNA of the CDR3: TGTGCCAGCAGCGAACTAGCAGGGGGCCACTCCTACGAGCAGTACTTC.

V and J are TRBV5-1 and TRBJ2-7; D is uncertain. The germline V gene encodes CDR1 SGHRS and CDR2 YFSETQ. V gave up 1 base and J gave up 1 base, with 9 bases separating them. CDR3 length equals 14 residues. The DNA for the CDR3 is TGCGCCAGCAGCTTGAGCCAGGCGTCCTACGAGCAGTACTTC. It yields the protein CASSLSQASYEQYF.

This chain links TRBV29-1 with TRBJ1-4; D is possibly TRBD1 (6 bases). V lost 3 bases and J lost 7, with 9 bases in between. In germline, CDR1 is SQVTM, CDR2 ANQGSEA. This CDR3 region has 12 residues. The CDR3 sequence: CSVDRGGEKLFF. The CDR3 DNA sequence: TGCAGCGTTGACAGGGGCGGTGAAAAACTGTTTTTT.

The chain combines TRBV30 with TRBJ2-1; weak D call: TRBD2 (6 bases). Germline values: CDR1 GTSNPN, CDR2 SVGIG (reference sequence). CDR3 length: 16 amino acids. V lost 3 bases, J lost 3 bases, and 18 bases lay in between. The CDR3 DNA reads as TGTGCCTGGAGCCCGGGAGTTTTCACCGACTACAATGAGCAGTTCTTC. Its translation is CAWSPGVFTDYNEQFF.

The chain uses TRBV30 and TRBJ2-1; 9 bases agree with TRBD1. CDR3 size: 15 residues. The germline CDR1 and CDR2 sequences are GTSNPN and SVGIG (reference sequence). V was pared by 5 bases and J by 4 bases, with 9 bases of the junction left unmatched. CDR3 loop: CAWDRDRVGYNEQFF. The CDR3 DNA sequence: TGTGCCTGGGACCGGGACAGGGTGGGATACAATGAGCAGTTCTTC.

The V gene is TRBV18, the J gene TRBJ1-1, with D possibly matching TRBD1 (5 bases). Trimming took 5 bases from V and 1 from J, leaving 8 bases between them. Germline V gene lookup returns CDR1 KGHSH and CDR2 LQKENI. The CDR3 consists of 13 residues. CDR3 in amino acids: CASSFQGNTEAFF. The CDR3 nucleotides are TGTGCCAGCTCATTCCAGGGGAACACTGAAGCTTTCTTT.

CDR3 loop: CASSFLYPGTGELFF. CDR3 DNA sequence: TGTGCCAGCAGCTTCCTTTACCCGGGTACCGGGGAGCTGTTTTTT. This sequence joins TRBV7-9 and TRBJ2-2; D ambiguous. This CDR3 region has 15 residues. The V end was cut by 3 bases, the J end by 5 bases, with 13 bases between. Germline V lookup: CDR1 SEHNR, CDR2 FQNEAQ (reference sequence).

This clone appeared once. The gene calls are TRBV6-5 and TRBJ1-1; D not resolved. This CDR3 is built from 13 residues. V dropped 4 bases and J dropped 4 bases, with 10 bases sitting between them. Per germline, CDR1 MNHEY and CDR2 SVGAGI. In nucleotides, the CDR3 is TGTGCCAGCAGTTCCGGTAGGAGCACTGAAGCTTTCTTT. Protein sequence: CASSSGRSTEAFF.

This clone appeared a single time. The chain is built from TRBV19 and TRBJ1-4, with D unclear. The germline V gene encodes CDR1 LNHDA and CDR2 SQIVND (reference sequence). CDR3 length: 15 residues. Trimming removed 6 bases from V and 8 bases from J, with 19 bases in between. The CDR3 reads CASSDDIGVKEKLFF. CDR3 nucleotides: TGTGCCAGTAGCGACGACATTGGTGTGAAGGAAAAACTGTTTTTT. The whole variable domain, remainder taken from reference TRBV19 and TRBJ1-4, is DGGITQSPKYLFRKEGQNVTLSCEQNLNHDAMYWYRQDPGQGLRLIYYSQIVNDFQKGDIAEGYSVSREKKESFPLTVTSAQKNPTAFYLCASSDDIGVKEKLFFGSGTQLSVL.

This clone was detected once. The J gene is TRBJ1-4, the V gene TRBV11-2; D not resolved. The CDR3 runs to 12 residues. Germline V gives CDR1 SGHAT, CDR2 FQNNGV. V was trimmed by 5 bases and J by 7 bases, leaving 8 bases between them. CDR3 in DNA: TGTGCCAGCAGCGACACTCGTGAAAAACTGTTTTTT. Translating it yields CASSDTREKLFF.

CDR3 sequence: CASARRAGGSYNEQFF. For the CDR3, the DNA is TGCGCCAGCGCACGACGAGCGGGAGGTTCCTACAATGAGCAGTTCTTC. This chain links TRBV10-2 with TRBJ2-1, with TRBD2 matching 9 bases. Germline V gives CDR1 WSHSY, CDR2 SAAADI. The V and J ends lost 8 bases and 1 base, in that order; junction bases with no gene match: 9. The CDR3 runs 16 residues.

The chain joins TRBV30 to TRBJ2-3; 7 nucleotides line up with TRBD1. V lost 2 bases, J lost 4 bases, and 12 bases stayed unmatched. This CDR3 spans 16 amino acids. The V gene's germline CDR1 is GTSNPN and CDR2 SVGIG (reference sequence). The CDR3, as DNA: TGTGCCTGGAGTTTCGGGGACAGCAGGATCTCAGATACGCAGTATTTT. This codes for CAWSFGDSRISDTQYF.

The chain is built from TRBV7-9 and TRBJ2-3; 11 nucleotides agree with TRBD1. Germline lookup yields CDR1 SEHNR and CDR2 FQNEAQ (reference sequence). The ends lost 7 bases at V and 0 bases at J; junction bases unmatched: 6. The CDR3 has 16 amino acids. The CDR3 DNA is TGTGCCAGCATGTCGGACAGGGGGCGCAGCACAGATACGCAGTATTTT. Translated, it gives CASMSDRGRSTDTQYF.

This clone was detected only once. The chain combines TRBV13 with TRBJ2-1; 12 bases match TRBD2. The germline V gene has CDR1 PRHDT and CDR2 FYEKMQ (reference sequence). The CDR3 has 16 residues. V lost 5 bases and J lost 7; bases outside the gene matches: 9. The CDR3 bases are TGTGCCAGCAGCCGAAGATCTAGCGGGAGGGCGAATGAGCAGTTCTTC. This codes for CASSRRSSGRANEQFF.

This chain links TRBV29-1 with TRBJ1-2, with D tentatively TRBD1 (5 bases). V shed 5 bases and J shed 5 bases, with 15 bases lying between them. Germline values: CDR1 SQVTM, CDR2 ANQGSEA. The CDR3 length is 13 residues. CDR3 amino acids: CSVPAGGLYGYTF. In DNA, the CDR3 is TGCAGCGTTCCCGCTGGGGGACTGTATGGCTACACCTTC.

V and J are TRBV7-9 and TRBJ2-1, with D perhaps matching TRBD2 (6 bases). V lost 0 bases and J 8 bases, leaving 11 bases between the germline ends. The CDR3 spans 14 residues. Germline V gene sequence: CDR1 SEHNR, CDR2 FQNEAQ (reference sequence). CDR3 sequence: CASSLAGSWDEQFF. DNA for the CDR3: TGTGCCAGCAGCTTAGCCGGGAGCTGGGATGAGCAGTTCTTC.

The chain uses TRBV19 and TRBJ1-4; D is perhaps TRBD1 (5 bases). This CDR3 is built from 14 residues. Trimming left V 3 bases short and J 10 bases short, with 15 bases between. Germline CDR1 and CDR2: LNHDA and SQIVND (reference sequence). CDR3 in DNA: TGTGCCAGTAGTATTAGGGGTCAGGGAGGAAAACTGTTTTTT. Amino acids: CASSIRGQGGKLFF.

V usage is TRBV27 and J usage is TRBJ1-4, with D uncertain. Deletions cut 4 bases from V and 6 bases from J, with 12 bases between. The CDR3 is made up of 14 amino acids. Germline V gives CDR1 MNHEY, CDR2 SMNVEV (reference sequence). The CDR3 loop reads CASSSAGLDEKLFF. CDR3 bases: TGTGCCAGCAGTTCCGCGGGATTAGATGAAAAACTGTTTTTT.

The rearrangement joins TRBV6-6 to TRBJ2-7, with TRBD2 matching 8 bases. The CDR3 consists of 16 residues. V lost 5 bases to trimming and J lost 0 bases; unmatched junction nucleotides: 9. From germline, CDR1 is MNHNY and CDR2 SVGAGI (reference sequence). CDR3 nucleotide sequence: TGTGCCAGCAGTAAGGAGACGGGAGGGAACTCCTACGAGCAGTACTTC. Protein product: CASSKETGGNSYEQYF.

This clone was seen once. V is TRBV18 and J is TRBJ1-1; 8 bases align to TRBD1. V was clipped by 3 bases and J by 3 bases; unmatched bases: 6. The CDR3 runs to 15 residues. CDR1 and CDR2 from the germline V gene are KGHSH and LQKENI. The CDR3 nucleotides read TGTGCCAGCTCACCCCGACAGGGGAGGGACACTGAAGCTTTCTTT. Protein product: CASSPRQGRDTEAFF.

The chain carries TRBV6-1 and TRBJ2-3, with TRBD2 as a possible D gene (5 bases). The V gene lost 2 bases and the J gene lost 0 bases, with 12 bases spanning the gap. In germline, CDR1 is MNHNS, CDR2 SASEGT. The length of the CDR3 is 16 residues. CDR3 sequence (DNA): TGTGCCAGCAGTGAATACAGCGGCAGGAGCACAGATACGCAGTATTTT. It codes for CASSEYSGRSTDTQYF.

This chain uses TRBV28 with TRBJ1-5, with 10 bases matching TRBD1. Germline-derived CDR1 and CDR2 are MDHEN and SYDVKM. V lost 4 bases to trimming and J lost 5 bases; unmatched junction nucleotides: 8. The CDR3 covers 16 residues. CDR3 protein: CASSSPDRGSDQPQHF. For the CDR3, the DNA is TGTGCCAGCAGTTCGCCGGACAGGGGGTCAGATCAGCCCCAGCATTTT.

The chain employs TRBV2 and TRBJ1-4; D remains ambiguous. The CDR3 is 14 residues long. CDR1 SNHLY and CDR2 FYNNEI come from the germline V gene. The V and J ends lost 3 bases and 0 bases respectively, with 5 bases between them. CDR3 nucleotide sequence: TGTGCCAGCAGTGACGGGACAACTAATGAAAAACTGTTTTTT. It encodes CASSDGTTNEKLFF.

The rearrangement uses TRBV6-5 and TRBJ2-6; no firm D call. Germline CDR1 is MNHEY and CDR2 is SVGAGI. The V end lost 2 bases, the J end lost 0 bases, and 8 bases lay between the germline ends. CDR3 length: 16 amino acids. The CDR3 DNA sequence: TGTGCCAGCAGTTACGCGTACCTCTCTGGGGCCAACGTCCTGACTTTC. It translates to CASSYAYLSGANVLTF.

The V and J genes are TRBV6-1 and TRBJ1-1, with a tentative D call TRBD1 (5 bases). The CDR3 totals 16 residues. The V gene's germline CDR1 is MNHNS and CDR2 SASEGT. Between the trimmed V and J ends, which lost 1 base and 0 bases, there was a span of 12 bases. In nucleotides, the CDR3 is TGTGCCAGCAGTGAAGTGAAACGGACAATGAACACTGAAGCTTTCTTT. It specifies CASSEVKRTMNTEAFF.

On this clone: Distinct nucleotide sequences in the sample also encode this CDR3. The V gene is TRBV11-2, the J gene TRBJ1-5; D uncertain. This CDR3 comprises 13 residues. With 0 bases removed from V and 4 bases from J, the gap between germline ends came to 4 bases. Looked up from germline, CDR1 is SGHAT and CDR2 is FQNNGV. This chain's CDR3 is CASSLDRNQPQHF. The CDR3, as DNA: TGTGCCAGCAGCTTAGACAGAAATCAGCCCCAGCATTTT.

The rearrangement joins TRBV27 to TRBJ1-5, with D possibly being TRBD1 (5 bases). This CDR3 spans 14 amino acids. Trimming pared 1 base from V and 4 bases from J, leaving 8 bases between. Germline V gene data show CDR1 as MNHEY and CDR2 as SMNVEV (reference sequence). Here the CDR3 reads CASSLFQGNQPQHF. CDR3 nucleotide sequence: TGTGCCAGCAGTTTATTCCAGGGAAATCAGCCCCAGCATTTT.